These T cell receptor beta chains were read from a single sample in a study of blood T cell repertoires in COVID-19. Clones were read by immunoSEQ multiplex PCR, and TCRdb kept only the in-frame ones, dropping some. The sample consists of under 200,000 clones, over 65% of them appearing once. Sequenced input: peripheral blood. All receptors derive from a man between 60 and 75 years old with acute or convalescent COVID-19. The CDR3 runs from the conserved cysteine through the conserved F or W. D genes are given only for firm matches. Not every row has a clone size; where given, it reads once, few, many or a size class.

CATRDYRNTEAFF	TGTGCCACCAGGGACTACAGGAACACTGAAGCTTTCTTT	TRBV15	TRBJ1-1	NA	NA
CASSPPLKDRGSYEQYF	TGTGCCAGCTCACCCCCCCTTAAAGACAGGGGCTCCTACGAGCAGTACTTC	TRBV18	TRBJ2-7	NA	TRBD1
CASSQAGTGITNGYTF	TGTGCCAGCAGCCAAGCTGGGACAGGGATAACGAATGGCTACACCTTC	TRBV3-1/TRBV3-2	TRBJ1-2	NA	TRBD1
CASSEWGETGFVDTF	TGTGCCAGCAGTGAATGGGGGGAGACAGGGTTCGTGGACACCTTC	TRBV6-1	TRBJ1-2	NA	TRBD1
CSVGEGLIYGYTF	TGCAGCGTCGGGGAGGGGCTGATCTATGGCTACACCTTC	TRBV29-1	TRBJ1-2	NA	NA
CAISELTDTQYF	TGTGCCATCAGTGAACTCACAGATACGCAGTATTTT	TRBV10-3	TRBJ2-3	NA	NA
CASSLTTPGELFF	TGCGCCAGCAGCTTAACAACCCCCGGGGAGCTGTTTTTT	TRBV5-1	TRBJ2-2	NA	NA
CASSLTGGANIQYF	TGTGCCAGCAGCCTTACAGGGGGCGCGAACATTCAGTACTTC	TRBV7-3	TRBJ2-4	NA	TRBD1
CASSRRPPLVYGYTF	TGTGCCAGCAGTCGCAGGCCGCCCCTCGTCTATGGCTACACCTTC	TRBV6-5	TRBJ1-2	NA	NA
CASSQTEETQYF	TGTGCCAGCTCACAGACAGAAGAGACCCAGTACTTC	TRBV18	TRBJ2-5	NA	NA
CASSLVGLAGGPYEQYF	TGTGCCAGCAGCTTAGTGGGACTAGCGGGGGGGCCATACGAGCAGTACTTC	TRBV7-2	TRBJ2-7	NA	TRBD2
CASSLGTNEKLFF	TGTGCCAGCAGCTTGGGGACAAATGAAAAACTGTTTTTT	TRBV5-4	TRBJ1-4	NA	NA
CAWSQRVFSSGEETQYF	TGTGCCTGGAGCCAGAGAGTTTTCTCTAGCGGGGAAGAGACCCAGTACTTC	TRBV30	TRBJ2-5	NA	TRBD2
CASSSLSREAFF	TGTGCCAGCAGCAGCTTATCTAGGGAAGCTTTCTTT	TRBV11-2	TRBJ1-1	NA	NA
CASSRTSEPIYNEQFF	TGTGCCAGCAGTCGGACTAGCGAACCCATCTACAATGAGCAGTTCTTC	TRBV6-2/TRBV6-3	TRBJ2-1	once	TRBD2
CASSGTSGATDTQYF	TGTGCCAGCAGCGGGACTAGCGGGGCCACAGATACGCAGTATTTT	TRBV9	TRBJ2-3	NA	TRBD2
CASSQTSGDSTDTQYF	TGTGCCAGCAGTCAGACTAGCGGGGACTCCACAGATACGCAGTATTTT	TRBV27	TRBJ2-3	many	TRBD2
CASSQDGGGYTF	TGTGCCAGCAGCCAAGACGGGGGTGGCTACACCTTC	TRBV3-1/TRBV3-2	TRBJ1-2	many	NA
CATSDLGTANEQFF	TGTGCCACCAGTGACCTCGGGACAGCCAATGAGCAGTTCTTC	TRBV24-1	TRBJ2-1	NA	TRBD1
CASSRQGALRDEQYF	TGTGCCAGCTCCCGACAGGGGGCCCTAAGGGACGAGCAGTACTTC	TRBV18	TRBJ2-7	NA	TRBD1
CSVEDRGQTTYEQYF	TGCAGCGTTGAAGATCGGGGACAGACAACCTACGAGCAGTACTTC	TRBV29-1	TRBJ2-7	NA	TRBD1
CAWSVGQGVANEKLFF	TGTGCCTGGAGTGTGGGGCAGGGGGTAGCTAATGAAAAACTGTTTTTT	TRBV30	TRBJ1-4	NA	TRBD1
CASARTSGGYTDTQYF	TGTGCCAGCGCTCGAACTAGCGGGGGGTACACAGATACGCAGTATTTT	TRBV27	TRBJ2-3	NA	TRBD2
CASRAGQSYEQYF	TGTGCCAGCCGGGCGGGGCAGAGCTACGAGCAGTACTTC	TRBV12-3/TRBV12-4	TRBJ2-7	NA	NA
CAISDPGSRVYEQYF	TGTGCCATCAGTGACCCCGGGAGCCGGGTCTACGAGCAGTACTTC	TRBV10-3	TRBJ2-7	NA	NA
CASSLPWGQPAEAFF	TGTGCCAGCAGCTTACCTTGGGGGCAACCGGCTGAAGCTTTCTTT	TRBV13	TRBJ1-1	NA	NA
CASSSGTERGNTIYF	TGTGCCAGCAGTTCCGGGACAGAACGTGGAAACACCATATATTTT	TRBV28	TRBJ1-3	NA	TRBD1
CASSPRQGSSEAFF	TGTGCCAGCAGCCCACGACAGGGATCATCTGAAGCTTTCTTT	TRBV7-9	TRBJ1-1	NA	TRBD1
CASSKKTEPTIKQYF	TGTGCCAGCAGCAAGAAAACTGAACCTACGATCAAGCAGTACTTC	TRBV11-2	TRBJ2-7	few	NA
CASSYGRTGNEQYF	TGTGCCAGCAGTTACGGCAGGACAGGGAACGAGCAGTACTTC	TRBV6-5	TRBJ2-7	many	TRBD1
CASSTLPPGHGELFF	TGCGCCAGCAGCACCCTCCCCCCAGGTCACGGGGAGCTGTTTTTT	TRBV5-1	TRBJ2-2	NA	NA
CASSPVTGDPYEQYF	TGTGCCAGCAGCCCAGTAACAGGGGACCCCTACGAGCAGTACTTC	TRBV7-2	TRBJ2-7	NA	TRBD1
CASSSPLGDTQYF	TGTGCCAGCAGCTCCCCACTAGGAGATACGCAGTATTTT	TRBV5-4	TRBJ2-3	few	NA
CASSFGQSSSGNTIYF	TGTGCCAGCAGCTTTGGGCAGTCGAGCTCTGGAAACACCATATATTTT	TRBV5-4	TRBJ1-3	NA	NA
CATSDFSVRTGPTDTQYF	TGTGCCACCAGTGATTTTAGTGTTAGGACAGGGCCGACAGATACGCAGTATTTT	TRBV24-1	TRBJ2-3	NA	TRBD1
CASSQGQGAYEQYF	TGTGCCAGCTCGCAAGGACAGGGGGCCTACGAGCAGTACTTC	TRBV18	TRBJ2-7	NA	TRBD1
CASSSGGAEETQYF	TGTGCCAGCAGCTCCGGAGGCGCAGAAGAGACCCAGTACTTC	TRBV7-8	TRBJ2-5	few	NA
CASSLDRPGGGNTIYF	TGCGCCAGCAGCTTGGACAGACCCGGGGGTGGAAACACCATATATTTT	TRBV5-1	TRBJ1-3	NA	NA
CATSDEGAETQYF	TGTGCCACCAGTGATGAGGGGGCCGAGACCCAGTACTTC	TRBV24-1	TRBJ2-5	NA	TRBD1
CAISDLESGFDEQYF	TGTGCCATCAGTGATCTCGAATCGGGGTTCGACGAGCAGTACTTC	TRBV10-3	TRBJ2-7	NA	NA
CASSFHGGQETQYF	TGTGCCAGCAGCTTTCACGGGGGGCAAGAGACCCAGTACTTC	TRBV7-2	TRBJ2-5	NA	TRBD2
CASSLRENGEAFF	TGTGCCAGCAGCTTAAGGGAGAACGGTGAAGCTTTCTTT	TRBV7-8	TRBJ1-1	NA	NA
CASSDPTGGTDTQYF	TGTGCCAGCAGCGACCCGACAGGGGGCACAGATACGCAGTATTTT	TRBV9	TRBJ2-3	NA	TRBD1
CASSSGQGGTGELFF	TGTGCCAGCAGCTCGGGACAGGGAGGTACCGGGGAGCTGTTTTTT	TRBV13	TRBJ2-2	NA	TRBD1
CASTQRGGPGDTQYF	TGCGCCAGCACCCAGAGGGGGGGGCCAGGAGATACGCAGTATTTT	TRBV5-1	TRBJ2-3	NA	NA